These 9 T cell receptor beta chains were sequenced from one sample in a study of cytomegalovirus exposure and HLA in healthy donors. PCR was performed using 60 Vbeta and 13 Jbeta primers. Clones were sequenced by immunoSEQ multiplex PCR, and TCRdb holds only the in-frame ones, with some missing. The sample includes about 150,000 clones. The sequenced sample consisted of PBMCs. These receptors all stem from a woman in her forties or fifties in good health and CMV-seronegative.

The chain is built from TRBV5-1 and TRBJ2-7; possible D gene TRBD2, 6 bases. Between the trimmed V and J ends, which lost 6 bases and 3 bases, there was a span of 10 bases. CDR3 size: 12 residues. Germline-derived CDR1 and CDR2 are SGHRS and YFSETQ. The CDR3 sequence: CASTPGGYEQYF. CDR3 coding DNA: TGCGCCAGCACCCCCGGGGGCTACGAGCAGTACTTC.

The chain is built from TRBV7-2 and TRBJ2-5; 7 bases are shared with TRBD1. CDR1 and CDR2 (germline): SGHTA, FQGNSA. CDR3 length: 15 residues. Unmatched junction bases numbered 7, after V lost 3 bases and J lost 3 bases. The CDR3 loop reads CASSFLGQFEETQYF. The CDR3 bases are TGTGCCAGCAGCTTCTTGGGACAGTTCGAAGAGACCCAGTACTTC.

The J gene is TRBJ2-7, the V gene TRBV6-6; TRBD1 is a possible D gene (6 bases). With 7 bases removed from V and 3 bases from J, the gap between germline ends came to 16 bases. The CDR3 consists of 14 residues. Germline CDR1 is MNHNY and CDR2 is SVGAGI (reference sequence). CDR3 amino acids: CASIPGHGVYEQYF. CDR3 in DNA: TGTGCCAGCATACCGGGACACGGGGTCTACGAGCAGTACTTC.

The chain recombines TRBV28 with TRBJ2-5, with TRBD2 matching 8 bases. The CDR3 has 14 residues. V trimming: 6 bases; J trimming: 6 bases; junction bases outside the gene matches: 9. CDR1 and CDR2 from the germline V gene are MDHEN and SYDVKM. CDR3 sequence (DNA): TGTGCCAGCAGGATGAGCGGGGGATCACAGACCCAGTACTTC. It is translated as CASRMSGGSQTQYF.

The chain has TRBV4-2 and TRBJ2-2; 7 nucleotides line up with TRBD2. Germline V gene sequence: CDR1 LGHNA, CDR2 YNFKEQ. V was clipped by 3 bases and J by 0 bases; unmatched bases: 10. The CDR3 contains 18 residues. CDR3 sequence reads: CASSQPSNLAANTGELFF. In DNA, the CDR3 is TGTGCCAGCAGCCAGCCTTCTAACCTAGCGGCGAACACCGGGGAGCTGTTTTTT.

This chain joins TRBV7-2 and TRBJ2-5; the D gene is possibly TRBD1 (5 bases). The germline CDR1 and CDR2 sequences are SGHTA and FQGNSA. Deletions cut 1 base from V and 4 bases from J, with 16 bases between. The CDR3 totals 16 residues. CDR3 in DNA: TGTGCCAGCAGCTTAGACGCCGCAGGGTCGGGAGAGACCCAGTACTTC. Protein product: CASSLDAAGSGETQYF.

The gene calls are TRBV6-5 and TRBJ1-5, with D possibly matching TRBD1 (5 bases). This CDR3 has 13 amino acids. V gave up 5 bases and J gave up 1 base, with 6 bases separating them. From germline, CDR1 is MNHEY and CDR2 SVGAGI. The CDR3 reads CASSQGSNQPQHF. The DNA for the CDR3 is TGTGCCAGCAGTCAGGGAAGCAATCAGCCCCAGCATTTT.

Written as DNA, the CDR3 is TGTGCCAGCAGCTCCGGGACAGGGATGAATGAGCAGTTCTTC. Translated, it gives CASSSGTGMNEQFF. The rearrangement links TRBV6-5 to TRBJ2-1; TRBD1 agrees at 9 bases. After removal of 6 bases from V and 7 bases from J, the junction contained 7 bases not matched to a gene. The germline V gene has CDR1 MNHEY and CDR2 SVGAGI. The CDR3 is 14 residues long.

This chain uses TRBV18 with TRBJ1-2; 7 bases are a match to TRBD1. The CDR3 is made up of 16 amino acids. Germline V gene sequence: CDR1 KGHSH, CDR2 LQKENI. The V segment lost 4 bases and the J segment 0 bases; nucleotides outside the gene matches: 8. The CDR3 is CASSLRTGVPNYGYTF. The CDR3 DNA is TGTGCCAGCTCACTCCGTACAGGGGTCCCTAACTATGGCTACACCTTC. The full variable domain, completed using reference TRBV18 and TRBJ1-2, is NAGVMQNPRHLVRRRGQEARLRCSPMKGHSHVYWYRQLPEEGLKFMVYLQKENIIDESGMPKERFSAEFPKEGPSILRIQQVVRGDSAAYFCASSLRTGVPNYGYTFGSGTRLTVV.